This T cell receptor (beta chain) was obtained from a study of blood T cell repertoires in COVID-19. Study background: COVID-19 samples from acute and convalescent phases originated in the United States, Italy and Spain.

Generated by immunoSEQ multiplex PCR, the TCRdb table keeps only in-frame clones and is missing some. The table records around 300,000 clones, 85% of them present only once. Per germline, CDR1 MNHEY and CDR2 SVGAGI. This CDR3 contains 14 residues. Trimming removed 2 bases from V and 7 bases from J; junction bases left unmatched: 3. Sequencing was done on a sample of peripheral blood. The TCR originated in a human donor in a cohort sampled during active COVID-19. The chain carries TRBV6-5 and TRBJ2-1, with TRBD1 matching over 9 bases. The CDR3 here is CASSYGTGRNEQFF. CDR3 sequence (DNA): TGTGCCAGCAGTTACGGGACAGGGAGAAATGAGCAGTTCTTC.